This paragraph covers one T cell receptor (beta chain) sequence. The data were produced by immunoSEQ multiplex PCR, yet TCRdb's version contains in-frame clones alone and is incomplete. Among approximately 90,000 clones listed, 91% were seen once. This entry is derived from a study of T cell changes during pregnancy in multiple sclerosis. Germline loops: CDR1 MNHEY, CDR2 SMNVEV (reference sequence). V was cut by 10 bases and J by 0 bases, with 12 bases left in between. This CDR3 contains 13 residues. The clonotype comes from a female donor in good health, enrolled as a control in a pregnancy study. The sequencing used peripheral blood, collected after pregnancy. This chain links TRBV27 with TRBJ1-2, with D possibly matching TRBD1 (5 bases). CDR3: CATAYRSNYGYTF. The CDR3 bases are TGTGCCACTGCCTACAGGTCTAACTATGGCTACACCTTC.